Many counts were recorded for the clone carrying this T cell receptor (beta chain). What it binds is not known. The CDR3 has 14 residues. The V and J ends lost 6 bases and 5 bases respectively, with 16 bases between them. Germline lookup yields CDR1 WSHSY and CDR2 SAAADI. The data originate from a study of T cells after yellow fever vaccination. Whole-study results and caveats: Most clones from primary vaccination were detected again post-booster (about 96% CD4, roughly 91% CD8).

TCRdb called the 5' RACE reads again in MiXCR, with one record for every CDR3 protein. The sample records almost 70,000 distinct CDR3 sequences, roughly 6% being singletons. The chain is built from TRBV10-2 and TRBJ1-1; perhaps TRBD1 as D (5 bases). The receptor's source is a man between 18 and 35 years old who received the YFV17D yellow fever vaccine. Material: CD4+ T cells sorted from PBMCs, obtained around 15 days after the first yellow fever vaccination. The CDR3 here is CASSAQGGGTEAFF. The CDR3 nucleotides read TGCGCCAGCAGCGCGCAGGGTGGGGGGACTGAAGCTTTCTTT.